One T cell receptor beta chain is described in this entry. Method: immunoSEQ multiplex PCR; TCRdb's copy keeps in-frame clones and lacks some. The sample includes about 23,000 clones, roughly 94% of them seen just once. Germline CDR1 KGHSH, CDR2 LQKENI. Trimming pared 6 bases from V and 7 bases from J, leaving 15 bases between. The CDR3 totals 13 residues. This sample stems from a study of blood T cell repertoires in COVID-19. Sequenced sample: peripheral blood. V usage is TRBV18 and J usage is TRBJ1-1, with D perhaps TRBD1 (6 bases). The clonotype was recovered from a woman between 50 and 59 years old with active COVID-19. CDR3 sequence (DNA): TGTGCCAGCTCCCGACAGGCTGACCTTGAAGCTTTCTTT. Its translation: CASSRQADLEAFF.